The entry below gives a single T cell receptor beta chain sequence along with its context. Its antigen is not identified. V lost 1 base to trimming and J lost 5 bases, with 15 bases between them. There are 15 residues in the CDR3. The germline V gene has CDR1 SGHTA and CDR2 FQGNSA. The data derive from a study of shared clonotypes between healthy human individuals. Looking at the study overall: Serving as donors were a couple of women and three men, whose ages spanned 18 to 49. For every donor, three CD4 naive, three CD4 memory, two CD8 naive and one CD8 memory plates were used.

Clones were sequenced by immunoSEQ multiplex PCR, and TCRdb holds only the in-frame ones, with some missing. The sample comprises fewer than 1.6 million clones, about 98.5% of which are singletons, and about 0.4% rests with the top ten. Study-wide findings and caveats: Against clonotypes common to all four donors, non-shared ones had lower generation probabilities. Sampling used blood alone; tissue repertoires probably differ.

V gene TRBV7-2 combines with J gene TRBJ2-7; D possibly corresponds to TRBD1 (5 bases). This TCR was sampled from a man under 40 in good health. Sequences were obtained from naive CD4+ T cells sorted from blood. Subset noted: CD45RA+ positively selected. The CDR3 region is CASSLEGVGSHEQYF. The CDR3 nucleotides read TGTGCCAGCAGCTTAGAAGGGGTGGGGTCCCACGAGCAGTACTTC.